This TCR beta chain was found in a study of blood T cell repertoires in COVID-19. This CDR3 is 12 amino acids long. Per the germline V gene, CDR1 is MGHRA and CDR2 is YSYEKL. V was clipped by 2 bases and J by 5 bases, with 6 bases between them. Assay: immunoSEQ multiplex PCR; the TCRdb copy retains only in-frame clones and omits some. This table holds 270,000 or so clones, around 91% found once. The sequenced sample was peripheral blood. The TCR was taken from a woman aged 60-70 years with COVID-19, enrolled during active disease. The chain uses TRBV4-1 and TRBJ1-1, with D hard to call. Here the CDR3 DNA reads TGCGCCAGCAGCCAATTCGGGACTGAAGCTTTCTTT. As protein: CASSQFGTEAFF.